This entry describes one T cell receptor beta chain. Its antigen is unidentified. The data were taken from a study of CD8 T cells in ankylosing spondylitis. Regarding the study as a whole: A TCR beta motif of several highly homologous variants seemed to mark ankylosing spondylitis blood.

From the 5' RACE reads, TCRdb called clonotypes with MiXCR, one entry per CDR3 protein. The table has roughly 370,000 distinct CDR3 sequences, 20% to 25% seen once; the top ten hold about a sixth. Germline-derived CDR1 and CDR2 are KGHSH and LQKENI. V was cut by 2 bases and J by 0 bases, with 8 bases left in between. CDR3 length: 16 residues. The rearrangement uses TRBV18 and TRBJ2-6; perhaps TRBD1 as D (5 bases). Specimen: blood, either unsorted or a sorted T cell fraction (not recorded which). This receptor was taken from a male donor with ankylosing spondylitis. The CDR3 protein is CASSPSGFSGANVLTF. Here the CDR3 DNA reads TGTGCCAGCTCACCATCAGGGTTCTCTGGGGCCAACGTCCTGACTTTC.